Below, 26 T cell receptor beta chains from the same sample are listed, as sequenced in a study of shared clonotypes between healthy human individuals. Produced via immunoSEQ multiplex PCR; TCRdb's table is partial and in-frame only. The sample carries about 2.4 million clones, approximately 93% recorded once. The specimen was naive CD4+ T cells from PBMCs. The subset was: CD45RA+ positively selected. These receptors were obtained from a man between 18 and 35 years old in good health. Some clones in this sample may be carry-over from other donors' samples.

V is TRBV7-8 and J is TRBJ2-1; 8 nucleotides align to TRBD2. The CDR3 covers 15 residues. Germline CDR1 and CDR2: SGHVS and FQNEAQ. The ends lost 5 bases at V and 6 bases at J; junction bases unmatched: 9. CDR3 DNA: TGTGCCAGCAGCCCTAACGGGGGGGCCTCCAATGAGCAGTTCTTC. This gives the protein CASSPNGGASNEQFF.

J is TRBJ1-2 and V is TRBV7-2, with a tentative D call TRBD1 (5 bases). The germline V gene encodes CDR1 SGHTA and CDR2 FQGNSA. The CDR3 runs 17 residues. Trimming cost V 4 bases and J 3 bases, with 21 bases left between them. The CDR3: CASSSRVGGSWDYGYTF. In DNA form, the CDR3 reads TGTGCCAGCAGCTCCCGAGTTGGGGGTTCCTGGGACTATGGCTACACCTTC.

The chain is built from TRBV20-1 and TRBJ1-5, with D unresolved. Trimming pared 5 bases from V and 9 bases from J, leaving 11 bases between. CDR3 length equals 11 residues. Germline CDR1 reads DFQATT; CDR2 reads SNEGSKA (reference sequence). The CDR3 region has the DNA TGCAGTGCTCATGGACCGGGGCCCCAGCATTTT. Its translation: CSAHGPGPQHF.

In the case of this clone: At the DNA level, this CDR3 is encoded by other sequences in the same sample as well. The V call is TRBV10-3, the J call TRBJ2-6; a possible D gene is TRBD1 (5 bases). The germline V and J ends were trimmed by 3 bases and 2 bases, with 8 bases remaining between them. This CDR3 contains 15 residues. Germline V gene sequence: CDR1 ENHRY, CDR2 SYGVKD. In nucleotides, the CDR3 is TGTGCCATCAGTGATAGGGGTACTGGGGCCAACGTCCTGACTTTC. Translating it yields CAISDRGTGANVLTF.

The gene calls are TRBV5-1 and TRBJ2-3, with TRBD2 matching 8 bases. The germline gives CDR1 SGHRS, CDR2 YFSETQ. Trimming took 7 bases from V and 2 from J; bases not matched to a gene: 18. The CDR3 sequence is 18 residues long. CDR3 amino acids: CASGRGGLGTGFTDTQYF. The CDR3 DNA reads as TGCGCCAGCGGCCGCGGGGGGCTCGGGACGGGGTTCACAGATACGCAGTATTTT.

The J gene is TRBJ1-1, the V gene TRBV7-9; the D gene is possibly TRBD1 (5 bases). Trimming pared 7 bases from V and 1 base from J, leaving 10 bases between. In germline, CDR1 is SEHNR, CDR2 FQNEAQ (reference sequence). The CDR3 is 13 residues long. CDR3 protein: CASTPGGNTEAFF. As DNA, the CDR3 is TGTGCCAGCACCCCCGGGGGGAACACTGAAGCTTTCTTT.

As concerns this clone: At the DNA level, this CDR3 is encoded by other sequences in the same sample as well. The chain couples TRBV5-4 to TRBJ1-1; possibly TRBD1 for D (5 bases). V was pared by 2 bases and J by 1 base, with 9 bases between. Germline values: CDR1 SGHNT, CDR2 YYREEE (reference sequence). The CDR3 totals 14 residues. CDR3 sequence: CASSFGGGNTEAFF. DNA of the CDR3: TGTGCCAGCAGCTTCGGGGGTGGGAACACTGAAGCTTTCTTT.

This chain links TRBV7-9 with TRBJ2-5, with TRBD1 identical over 10 bases. Germline values: CDR1 SEHNR, CDR2 FQNEAQ (reference sequence). The ends lost 5 bases at V and 3 bases at J; junction bases unmatched: 9. This CDR3 region has 16 residues. The CDR3 here is CASSPIPGQGKETQYF. As DNA, the CDR3 is TGTGCCAGCAGCCCGATCCCGGGACAGGGGAAAGAGACCCAGTACTTC.

This chain links TRBV30 with TRBJ1-5, with 7 bases identical to TRBD1. Germline values: CDR1 GTSNPN, CDR2 SVGIG (reference sequence). Trimming cost V 2 bases and J 3 bases; bases outside gene matches: 7. The CDR3 is made up of 15 amino acids. The DNA for the CDR3 is TGTGCCTGGAGTACTCTCGGGACAGTCAATCAGCCCCAGCATTTT. It codes for CAWSTLGTVNQPQHF. The variable domain in full, with the rest retrieved from reference TRBV30 and TRBJ1-5, is SQTIHQWPATLVQPVGSPLSLECTVEGTSNPNLYWYRQAAGRGLQLLFYSVGIGQISSEVPQNLSASRPQDRQFILSSKKLLLSDSGFYLCAWSTLGTVNQPQHFGDGTRLSIL.

The chain combines TRBV7-9 with TRBJ2-7; weak D call: TRBD2 (5 bases). CDR3 size: 15 residues. CDR1 SEHNR and CDR2 FQNEAQ come from the germline V gene (reference sequence). Trimming shortened V by 2 bases and J by 3 bases, and 14 bases separated the two germline ends. The CDR3 loop is CASSLIGLLYYEQYF. The CDR3 DNA sequence: TGTGCCAGCAGCTTAATCGGACTTTTGTACTACGAGCAGTACTTC.

Comment on this clone: Additional DNA sequences in this sample encode the identical CDR3. The V call is TRBV5-1, the J call TRBJ1-2; 8 bases line up with TRBD1. V shed 4 bases and J 4 bases; nucleotides not matched to a gene: 6. Germline CDR1 SGHRS, CDR2 YFSETQ. This CDR3 is 14 amino acids long. CDR3 nucleotide sequence: TGCGCCAGCAGCCCCGGACAGGGTTTCTATGGCTACACCTTC. Translated, it gives CASSPGQGFYGYTF.

The chain couples TRBV7-3 to TRBJ2-1; weak D call: TRBD2 (6 bases). This CDR3 is 16 amino acids long. The V and J ends lost 4 bases and 4 bases respectively, with 17 bases between them. Germline V gives CDR1 SGHTA, CDR2 FQGTGA. This CDR3 reads CASSSQGGTSYNEQFF. DNA for the CDR3: TGTGCCAGCAGCTCGCAGGGCGGGACGAGTTACAATGAGCAGTTCTTC.

This chain links TRBV9 with TRBJ2-7; unclear D gene. CDR3 size: 14 residues. Trimming shortened V by 2 bases and J by 6 bases, and 15 bases separated the two germline ends. The germline CDR1 and CDR2 sequences are SGDLS and YYNGEE. CDR3 protein: CASSVYPGPGEQYF. The CDR3 nucleotides read TGTGCCAGCAGCGTCTACCCCGGCCCGGGCGAGCAGTACTTC.

The gene calls are TRBV2 and TRBJ2-1; 11 nucleotides match TRBD2. The germline V gene encodes CDR1 SNHLY and CDR2 FYNNEI. V gave up 2 bases and J gave up 9 bases; unmatched junction bases: 12. The CDR3 sequence is 17 residues long. CDR3: CASSELGGVAGGGEQFF. CDR3 nucleotide sequence: TGTGCCAGCAGTGAATTAGGTGGGGTAGCGGGAGGGGGTGAGCAGTTCTTC.

The chain links TRBV5-1 to TRBJ2-7; the match to TRBD2 covers 9 bases. The germline V gene encodes CDR1 SGHRS and CDR2 YFSETQ. The trim removed 6 bases at V and 2 bases at J, leaving 6 bases unmatched. CDR3 length equals 14 residues. This CDR3 is CASTTTSGTYEQYF. The DNA of the CDR3 is TGCGCCAGCACGACGACTAGCGGAACCTACGAGCAGTACTTC.

V usage is TRBV2 and J usage is TRBJ2-1; 13 bases align to TRBD2. V lost 5 bases, J lost 10 bases, and 8 bases stayed unmatched. The germline V gene encodes CDR1 SNHLY and CDR2 FYNNEI. The CDR3 consists of 15 residues. CDR3 coding DNA: TGTGCCAGCAGTCCCACTAGCGGGAGGGAACAGGAGCAGTTCTTC. Translation gives CASSPTSGREQEQFF.

V and J are TRBV5-1 and TRBJ2-7; 9 bases are a match to TRBD1. The CDR3 spans 15 residues. V lost 1 base, J lost 5 bases, and 7 bases stayed unmatched. CDR1 and CDR2 from the germline V gene are SGHRS and YFSETQ. CDR3 protein: CASSLMDRGRDEQYF. The DNA for the CDR3 is TGCGCCAGCAGCTTGATGGACAGGGGAAGGGACGAGCAGTACTTC.

The table lists this clone with a count of one. The V gene is TRBV28, the J gene TRBJ2-5; a possible D gene is TRBD2 (5 bases). The V end was cut by 4 bases, the J end by 5 bases, with 11 bases between. Per germline, CDR1 MDHEN and CDR2 SYDVKM. CDR3 length: 13 residues. CDR3 amino acids: CASSSRDRETQYF. The CDR3 nucleotides are TGTGCCAGCAGTTCGAGGGATCGGGAGACCCAGTACTTC.

The chain couples TRBV19 to TRBJ2-1; tentatively, D is TRBD2 (6 bases). The CDR3 length is 15 residues. With 6 bases removed from V and 5 bases from J, the gap between germline ends came to 17 bases. CDR1 and CDR2 (germline): LNHDA, SQIVND (reference sequence). The CDR3 loop is CASRGLRRENNEQFF. As DNA, the CDR3 is TGTGCCAGTAGGGGCCTTCGGCGGGAAAACAATGAGCAGTTCTTC.

This chain links TRBV7-2 with TRBJ2-3; 7 bases map to TRBD2. CDR3 size: 16 residues. The junction had 11 bases not matched to a gene; V was cut back by 4 bases and J by 4 bases. The germline gives CDR1 SGHTA, CDR2 FQGNSA. DNA for the CDR3: TGTGCCAGCAGCTCCTTGGCGGGAGTTTCCCCAGATACGCAGTATTTT. Protein product: CASSSLAGVSPDTQYF.

This clone occurred once. This CDR3 reads CSVEDPILDHEQYF. CDR3 DNA sequence: TGCAGCGTTGAAGATCCCATACTGGACCACGAGCAGTACTTC. J is TRBJ2-7 and V is TRBV29-1, with D unresolved. The V and J ends lost 0 bases and 5 bases respectively, with 14 bases between them. The CDR3 covers 14 residues. Per germline, CDR1 SQVTM and CDR2 ANQGSEA.

The rearrangement links TRBV18 to TRBJ1-5, with 8 bases aligning to TRBD1. The CDR3 is 18 residues long. V gave up 1 base and J gave up 1 base; unmatched junction bases: 9. Germline CDR1 is KGHSH and CDR2 is LQKENI. DNA of the CDR3: TGTGCCAGCTCACCACGGGCAGGGGGCGGCAAGAGCAATCAGCCCCAGCATTTT. It yields the protein CASSPRAGGGKSNQPQHF. The whole variable domain, filled in from reference TRBV18 and TRBJ1-5, reads NAGVMQNPRHLVRRRGQEARLRCSPMKGHSHVYWYRQLPEEGLKFMVYLQKENIIDESGMPKERFSAEFPKEGPSILRIQQVVRGDSAAYFCASSPRAGGGKSNQPQHFGDGTRLSIL.

The chain joins TRBV18 to TRBJ1-2, with D uncertain. The CDR3 contains 12 residues. In germline, CDR1 is KGHSH, CDR2 LQKENI. V lost 0 bases, J lost 7 bases, and 6 bases lay in between. The CDR3 region has the DNA TGTGCCAGCTCACCACCAGGGTTTGGCTACACCTTC. Protein sequence: CASSPPGFGYTF.

The V gene is TRBV29-1, the J gene TRBJ2-7; D gene uncertain. Per the germline V gene, CDR1 is SQVTM and CDR2 is ANQGSEA. V was clipped by 5 bases and J by 1 base, with 3 bases between them. This CDR3 contains 10 residues. This chain's CDR3 is CSVPSYEQYF. DNA of the CDR3: TGCAGCGTTCCATCCTACGAGCAGTACTTC.

The chain recombines TRBV6-4 with TRBJ2-5; TRBD2 agrees at 9 bases. Germline V lookup: CDR1 MRHNA, CDR2 SNTAGT. The CDR3 sequence is 18 residues long. Trimming removed 4 bases from V and 6 bases from J; junction bases left unmatched: 18. As DNA, the CDR3 is TGTGCCAGCAGTGCCCCTGGGCGGGTAGCGGGAGTCGGAAAGACCCAGTACTTC. Its protein is CASSAPGRVAGVGKTQYF.

The chain employs TRBV5-1 and TRBJ2-7; TRBD2 matches 12 bases. Germline CDR1 SGHRS, CDR2 YFSETQ. V shed 0 bases, J shed 7 bases, and the junction held 5 bases outside the gene matches. This CDR3 has 15 amino acids. Written as DNA, the CDR3 is TGCGCCAGCAGCTTGGACCCCGGACTAGCGGGAGAGCAGTACTTC. Protein product: CASSLDPGLAGEQYF.